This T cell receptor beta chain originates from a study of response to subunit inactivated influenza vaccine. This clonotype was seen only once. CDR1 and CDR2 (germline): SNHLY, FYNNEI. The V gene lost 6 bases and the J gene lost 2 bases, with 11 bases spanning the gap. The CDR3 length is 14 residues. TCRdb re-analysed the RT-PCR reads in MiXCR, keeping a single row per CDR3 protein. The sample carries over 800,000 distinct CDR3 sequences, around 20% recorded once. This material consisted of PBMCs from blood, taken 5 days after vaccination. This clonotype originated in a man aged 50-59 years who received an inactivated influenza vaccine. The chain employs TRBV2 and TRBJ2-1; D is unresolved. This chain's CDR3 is CASSSRRAYNEQFF. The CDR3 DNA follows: TGTGCCAGCAGCTCACGACGGGCCTACAATGAGCAGTTCTTC.